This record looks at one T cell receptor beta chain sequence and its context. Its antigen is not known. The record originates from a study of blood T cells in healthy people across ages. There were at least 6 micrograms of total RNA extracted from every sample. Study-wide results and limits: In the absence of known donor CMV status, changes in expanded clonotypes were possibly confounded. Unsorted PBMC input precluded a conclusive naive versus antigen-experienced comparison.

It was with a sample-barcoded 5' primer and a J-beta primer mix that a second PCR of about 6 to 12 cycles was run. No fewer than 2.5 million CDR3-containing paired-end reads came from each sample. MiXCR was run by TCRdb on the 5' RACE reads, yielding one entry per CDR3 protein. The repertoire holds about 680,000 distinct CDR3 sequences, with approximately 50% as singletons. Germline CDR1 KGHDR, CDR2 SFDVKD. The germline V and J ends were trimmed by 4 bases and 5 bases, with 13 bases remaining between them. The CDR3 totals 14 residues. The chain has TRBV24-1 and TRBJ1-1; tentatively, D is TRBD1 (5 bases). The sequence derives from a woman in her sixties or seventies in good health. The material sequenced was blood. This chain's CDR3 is CATSEAGYLTEAFF. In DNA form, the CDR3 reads TGTGCCACCAGTGAAGCAGGGTACTTGACTGAAGCTTTCTTT.